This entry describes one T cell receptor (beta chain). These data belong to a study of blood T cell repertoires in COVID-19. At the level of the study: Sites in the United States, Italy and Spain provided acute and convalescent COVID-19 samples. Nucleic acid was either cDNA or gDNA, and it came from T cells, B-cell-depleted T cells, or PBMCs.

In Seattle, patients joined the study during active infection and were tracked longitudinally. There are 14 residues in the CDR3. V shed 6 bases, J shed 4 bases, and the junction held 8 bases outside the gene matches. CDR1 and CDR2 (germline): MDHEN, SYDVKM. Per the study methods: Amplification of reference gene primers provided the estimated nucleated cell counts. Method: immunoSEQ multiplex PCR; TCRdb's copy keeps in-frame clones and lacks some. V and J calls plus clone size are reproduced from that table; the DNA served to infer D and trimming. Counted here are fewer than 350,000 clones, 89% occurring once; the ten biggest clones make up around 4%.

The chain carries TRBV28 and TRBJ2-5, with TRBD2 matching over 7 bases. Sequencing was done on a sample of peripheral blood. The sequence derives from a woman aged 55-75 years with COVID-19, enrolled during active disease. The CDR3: CASSSGLVTETQYF. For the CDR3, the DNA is TGTGCCAGCAGCTCCGGACTAGTCACAGAGACCCAGTACTTC. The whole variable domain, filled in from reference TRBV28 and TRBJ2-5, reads DVKVTQSSRYLVKRTGEKVFLECVQDMDHENMFWYRQDPGLGLRLIYFSYDVKMKEKGDIPEGYSVSREKKERFSLILESASTNQTSMYLCASSSGLVTETQYFGPGTRLLVL.